This paragraph reports one TCR beta chain. The protocol was immunoSEQ multiplex PCR, while the TCRdb copy is restricted to in-frame clones and leaves out a portion. Of around 46,000 clones in the sample, roughly 90% were seen once. This record comes from a study of OX40 agonist ivuxolimab in advanced cancers. From germline, CDR1 is MNHEY and CDR2 SVGAGI. The CDR3 covers 13 residues. The junction had 4 bases not matched to a gene; V was cut back by 3 bases and J by 7 bases. The TCR was taken from an adult with an advanced solid tumor such as melanoma, head and neck, liver or kidney cancer. The V call is TRBV6-5, the J call TRBJ1-2; 8 bases map to TRBD1. The source material was CD4+ or CD8+ T cells sorted from blood, sampled in a trial of the OX40 agonist ivuxolimab. CDR3 amino acids: CASSYRTGLGYTF. The CDR3 DNA sequence: TGTGCCAGCAGTTATAGGACAGGGCTTGGCTACACCTTC.